These 14 T cell receptor beta chains were sequenced from one sample in a study of cytomegalovirus exposure and HLA in healthy donors. Assay: immunoSEQ multiplex PCR; the TCRdb copy retains only in-frame clones and omits some. The data hold 250,000 to 300,000 clones, with 90% observed a single time. Sequenced sample: PBMCs. These receptors were obtained from a woman aged 18-29 years in good health and CMV-seronegative.

This rearrangement joins TRBV5-6 to TRBJ1-2; D remains ambiguous. Germline CDR1 and CDR2: SGHDT and YYEEEE. The V end lost 6 bases, the J end lost 2 bases, and 11 bases lay between the germline ends. The CDR3 sequence is 13 residues long. The CDR3 loop is CASNRHANYGYTF. The CDR3 DNA is TGTGCCAGCAACCGACATGCAAACTATGGCTACACCTTC.

The chain has TRBV28 and TRBJ2-5; no clear D gene. Germline V gene lookup returns CDR1 MDHEN and CDR2 SYDVKM. Trimming stripped 1 base from V and 4 bases from J, with 10 bases between. The CDR3 is 14 amino acids. CDR3 nucleotide sequence: TGTGCCAGCAGTTTATATGTCGTTCCAGAGACCCAGTACTTC. Amino acids: CASSLYVVPETQYF.

This clone was recorded once. The rearrangement uses TRBV29-1 and TRBJ2-2; tentatively, D is TRBD2 (5 bases). The CDR3 covers 12 residues. The V gene lost 0 bases and the J gene lost 7 bases, with 6 bases spanning the gap. Germline V gives CDR1 SQVTM, CDR2 ANQGSEA. CDR3 bases: TGCAGCGTTGAAGATCGGGGCGGGGAGCTGTTTTTT. It specifies CSVEDRGGELFF.

The gene calls are TRBV7-9 and TRBJ2-5, with D uncertain. V lost 4 bases and J lost 5, with 5 bases in between. This CDR3 has 11 residues. Germline CDR1 and CDR2: SEHNR and FQNEAQ (reference sequence). The DNA for the CDR3 is TGTGCCAGCAGCTCCATGGAGACCCAGTACTTC. Protein sequence: CASSSMETQYF.

V and J are TRBV6-1 and TRBJ1-5, with 8 positions matching TRBD1. The CDR3 totals 15 residues. CDR1 is MNHNS and CDR2 is SASEGT in the germline V gene. V dropped 3 bases and J dropped 2; count of bases not matched to a gene: 3. The CDR3 loop reads CASSDLTGGNQPQHF. CDR3 DNA: TGTGCCAGCAGTGACCTGACAGGGGGCAATCAGCCCCAGCATTTT.

This clone was counted between two and nine times. The chain carries TRBV5-8 and TRBJ2-7, with D possibly TRBD1 on 5 matching bases. The germline V gene has CDR1 SGHTS and CDR2 YDEGEE. CDR3 length equals 14 residues. V gave up 5 bases and J gave up 2 bases, with 14 bases separating them. CDR3 sequence: CASRPKDIAYEQYF. CDR3 DNA: TGTGCCAGCAGACCTAAGGACATAGCCTACGAGCAGTACTTC.

This clone has only one observation. The chain employs TRBV10-3 and TRBJ2-1; 10 bases line up with TRBD2. In germline, CDR1 is ENHRY, CDR2 SYGVKD. Trimming took 8 bases from V and 8 from J; bases not matched to a gene: 6. The CDR3 loop spans 13 amino acids. The CDR3 nucleotides are TGTGCCATCCGAGGGACTAGCGCGGATGAGCAGTTCTTC. This translates into CAIRGTSADEQFF.

This clone was seen just once. This chain links TRBV28 with TRBJ1-2; D is perhaps TRBD1 (6 bases). The CDR3 has 16 amino acids. V was trimmed by 5 bases and J by 1 base, leaving 17 bases between them. CDR1 is MDHEN and CDR2 is SYDVKM in the germline V gene. The CDR3 loop is CASSLSVTGVNYGYTF. The CDR3 coding sequence is TGTGCCAGCAGTCTCTCTGTGACAGGAGTTAACTATGGCTACACCTTC.

This chain joins TRBV11-2 and TRBJ1-2; D not resolved. Between the trimmed V and J ends, which lost 3 bases and 3 bases, there was a span of 17 bases. Germline values: CDR1 SGHAT, CDR2 FQNNGV. The CDR3 runs to 16 residues. The CDR3 nucleotides read TGTGCCAGCAGCTTGAGGGTCGGGTTTTCCGACTATGGCTACACCTTC. Protein product: CASSLRVGFSDYGYTF.

J is TRBJ2-2 and V is TRBV9, with TRBD1 matching over 10 bases. The germline CDR1 and CDR2 sequences are SGDLS and YYNGEE. V trimming: 6 bases; J trimming: 6 bases; junction bases outside the gene matches: 5. The length of the CDR3 is 14 residues. The CDR3 coding sequence is TGTGCCAGCACTGCGACAGGGGGCCCCGGGGAGCTGTTTTTT. Translating it yields CASTATGGPGELFF.

The J gene is TRBJ2-5, the V gene TRBV13; maybe TRBD1 (6 bases). Per germline, CDR1 PRHDT and CDR2 FYEKMQ (reference sequence). This CDR3 has 17 residues. V lost 8 bases and J lost 5, with 27 bases in between. As DNA, the CDR3 is TGTGCCAGCGGACCTTCAACAGGGATGAAACTTAGGGAGACCCAGTACTTC. Translating it yields CASGPSTGMKLRETQYF.

The chain has TRBV14 and TRBJ1-6, with D possibly being TRBD1 (5 bases). The CDR3 has 15 amino acids. Deletions cut 0 bases from V and 4 bases from J, with 7 bases between. From germline, CDR1 is SGHDN and CDR2 FVKESK. This chain's CDR3 is CASSQDGGYNSPLHF. CDR3 nucleotides: TGTGCCAGCAGCCAAGACGGGGGTTATAATTCACCCCTCCACTTT.

This sequence joins TRBV5-5 and TRBJ1-1, with 10 bases identical to TRBD1. Trimming at V came to 2 bases and at J to 7 bases, leaving 5 bases not matched to a gene. The germline gives CDR1 SGHKS, CDR2 YYEKEE (reference sequence). The CDR3 totals 14 residues. CDR3 sequence reads: CASSFRTGGLEAFF. As DNA, the CDR3 is TGTGCCAGCAGCTTTAGGACAGGGGGACTTGAAGCTTTCTTT.

The chain employs TRBV10-3 and TRBJ1-2, with 9 bases aligning to TRBD1. J was trimmed by 8 bases and V by 2 bases; bases with no gene match: 18. Germline loops: CDR1 ENHRY, CDR2 SYGVKD. The CDR3 consists of 18 residues. In DNA form, the CDR3 reads TGTGCCATCAGTGAGCCATCCACAGGGGGCGCGAAATTGCGCGGCTACACCTTC. Its protein is CAISEPSTGGAKLRGYTF.